The entry below gives a single T cell receptor beta chain sequence along with its context. Sequenced by immunoSEQ multiplex PCR; TCRdb stores in-frame clones only, minus some. The sample records more than 90,000 clones, about 91% being singletons. The length of the CDR3 is 14 residues. Germline lookup yields CDR1 LNHNV and CDR2 YYDKDF (reference sequence). V lost 3 bases, J lost 7 bases, and 6 bases stayed unmatched. The sample originates from a study of T cell changes during pregnancy in multiple sclerosis. This TCR derives from a female donor with multiple sclerosis, enrolled in a pregnancy study. The chain is built from TRBV15 and TRBJ1-2; 9 bases align to TRBD1. The sample was peripheral blood, taken in the second trimester of pregnancy. Here the CDR3 DNA reads TGTGCCACCAGCAGTACACAGGGGGCGGCTGGCTACACCTTC. This sequence encodes CATSSTQGAAGYTF.